The sequence of this T cell receptor beta chain was determined in a study of response to subunit inactivated influenza vaccine. TCRdb re-derived calls from the RT-PCR reads in MiXCR, one entry per CDR3 protein. The sample gives hundreds of thousands of distinct CDR3 sequences, 12% of which show up once; 7.8% is in the top ten. This sequence was found in a man in his fifties or sixties who received an inactivated influenza vaccine. This specimen consisted of non-naive T cells sorted from PBMCs, obtained 14 to 15 days before vaccination.

CDR3 in amino acids: CASSLSICHSSYNEQFF. In DNA form, the CDR3 reads TGTGCCAGCAGTTTATCGATCTGCCACTCGTCCTACAATGAGCAGTTCTTC. This rearrangement joins TRBV28 to TRBJ2-1; D not certain. Trimming took 1 base from V and 1 from J, leaving 14 bases between them. This CDR3 comprises 17 residues. Germline values: CDR1 MDHEN, CDR2 SYDVKM.